This T cell receptor beta chain was retrieved from a study of blood T cell repertoires in COVID-19. As for the study in general: Samples representing acute and convalescent COVID-19 were sourced from the United States, Italy and Spain. From T cells, B-cell-depleted T cells, or PBMCs came the material, which was cDNA or gDNA.

The ends lost 5 bases at V and 4 bases at J; junction bases unmatched: 9. The CDR3 is 15 amino acids. CDR1 is MDHEN and CDR2 is SYDVKM in the germline V gene. In the authors' workflow: Counts of nucleated cells, estimated from reference gene primer amplification, were obtained. Using immunoSEQ multiplex PCR, the repertoire was profiled, and TCRdb retains in-frame clones only, with some absent. That table furnishes V, J and clone size, whereas the DNA furnished D and trimming. The table shows around 80,000 clones, with approximately 90% occurring only once. Sample: peripheral blood. The rearrangement uses TRBV28 and TRBJ2-7, with TRBD2 matching over 9 bases. The TCR was taken from a human donor in a cohort sampled during active COVID-19. As DNA, the CDR3 is TGTGCCAGCAGTCGACCCGGCCTAGCGGGATACGAGCAGTACTTC. This translates into CASSRPGLAGYEQYF. The full variable domain, completed using reference TRBV28 and TRBJ2-7, is DVKVTQSSRYLVKRTGEKVFLECVQDMDHENMFWYRQDPGLGLRLIYFSYDVKMKEKGDIPEGYSVSREKKERFSLILESASTNQTSMYLCASSRPGLAGYEQYFGPGTRLTVT.